The 32 T cell receptor beta chains given below trace back to one sample, sequenced in a study of Ad26.COV2.S vaccination and SARS-CoV-2 variants (dated by TCRdb to the early 2020s). Libraries were made using the immunoSEQ multiplex PCR assay. As stored in TCRdb, this immuneACCESS dataset retains in-frame rearrangements with V and J assigned. A fraction of the clones does not appear; measured against another copy, unresolved V genes explain less than half of the discrepancy, and the remainder lacks a known reason. This sample lists around 300,000 clones; 90% were detected once. The ten largest clonotypes hold approximately 5.8% of the sample. Per the publication, the treatment or condition label means: about 20 received Ad26.COV2.S at low or high dose, single or two shots; roughly five received placebo; per-sample allocation not given. Repertoires of vaccine and placebo recipients were sequenced from samples collected on day 63 after the first injection.

The sequenced sample was peripheral blood, obtained in a trial of Ad26.COV2.S vaccine versus placebo. The receptor set was obtained from a person aged 18-65 years who received the Ad26.COV2.S COVID-19 vaccine or a placebo.

V usage is TRBV5-1 and J usage is TRBJ1-1; D gene uncertain. CDR1 SGHRS and CDR2 YFSETQ come from the germline V gene. The CDR3 is 14 amino acids. The ends were cut back, 0 bases at V and 2 bases at J, with 8 bases in the middle. CDR3 loop: CASSLVSSNTEAFF. In nucleotides, the CDR3 is TGCGCCAGCAGCTTGGTGTCCAGTAACACTGAAGCTTTCTTT.

DNA of the CDR3: TGTGCCAGCAGCGGGGGCGGTCAGGGAATTCGAGGAAACACCATATATTTT. Its protein is CASSGGGQGIRGNTIYF. V usage is TRBV5-4 and J usage is TRBJ1-3; the D gene is possibly TRBD1 (6 bases). Germline V CDR1 and CDR2: SGHNT, YYREEE (reference sequence). V lost 4 bases to trimming and J lost 4 bases, with 21 bases between them. The CDR3 consists of 17 residues.

V and J are TRBV30 and TRBJ1-6; the D gene is possibly TRBD1 (5 bases). V was cut by 1 base and J by 3 bases, with 7 bases left in between. This CDR3 comprises 14 residues. Germline V gives CDR1 GTSNPN, CDR2 SVGIG (reference sequence). The CDR3 loop reads CAWSGDLYNSPLHF. CDR3 sequence (DNA): TGTGCCTGGAGTGGGGACCTCTATAATTCACCCCTCCACTTT.

This clone showed up just once. V gene TRBV6-5 combines with J gene TRBJ1-1; 8 bases are shared with TRBD1. Trimming at V came to 8 bases and at J to 3 bases, leaving 11 bases not matched to a gene. CDR3 size: 15 residues. Germline assignment: CDR1 MNHEY and CDR2 SVGAGI. CDR3: CASGQTGVYDTEAFF. The CDR3 bases are TGTGCCAGCGGGCAGACAGGGGTGTACGACACTGAAGCTTTCTTT.

V gene TRBV14 combines with J gene TRBJ2-3; 9 bases align to TRBD2. The CDR3 spans 17 residues. The V segment lost 3 bases and the J segment 4 bases; nucleotides outside the gene matches: 11. The V gene's germline CDR1 is SGHDN and CDR2 FVKESK. CDR3 nucleotides: TGTGCCAGCAGCCAGGGACGCGGGGGGGCCCATTCAGATACGCAGTATTTT. It is translated as CASSQGRGGAHSDTQYF.

This chain joins TRBV13 and TRBJ2-7, with D possibly being TRBD2 (5 bases). Germline values: CDR1 PRHDT, CDR2 FYEKMQ (reference sequence). The CDR3 runs to 13 residues. V lost 0 bases and J 3 bases, leaving 6 bases between the germline ends. The DNA of the CDR3 is TGTGCCAGCAGCTTAGGCACTAGCTACGAGCAGTACGTC. It translates to CASSLGTSYEQYV.

The chain carries TRBV7-2 and TRBJ2-1; 12 bases are a match to TRBD1. The CDR3 is 17 residues long. Germline lookup yields CDR1 SGHTA and CDR2 FQGNSA. V shed 5 bases and J 0 bases; nucleotides not matched to a gene: 5. The CDR3 here is CASSLRDRGPSYNEQFF. The CDR3 DNA reads as TGTGCCAGCAGCCTAAGGGACAGGGGGCCCTCCTACAATGAGCAGTTCTTC.

This clone is a singleton in its sample. The V and J genes are TRBV5-1 and TRBJ1-1, with 7 bases fitting TRBD1. Germline trimming cut 5 bases from V and 0 bases from J; bases unmatched to any gene: 10. The CDR3 is 16 amino acids. Germline V gives CDR1 SGHRS, CDR2 YFSETQ. CDR3 residues: CASSSTTGTVNTEAFF. As DNA, the CDR3 is TGCGCCAGCAGTTCTACTACCGGGACAGTGAACACTGAAGCTTTCTTT.

The chain couples TRBV7-9 to TRBJ2-7, with unresolved D. The CDR3 runs 13 residues. V was trimmed by 7 bases and J by 3 bases, leaving 13 bases between them. In germline, CDR1 is SEHNR, CDR2 FQNEAQ (reference sequence). The CDR3 spells CASTADPYYEQYF. Here the CDR3 DNA reads TGTGCCAGCACCGCCGACCCCTACTACGAGCAGTACTTC.

This sequence joins TRBV12-3 or TRBV12-4 and TRBJ2-1, with no clear D. The CDR3 sequence is 12 residues long. V shed 5 bases and J shed 6 bases, with 8 bases lying between them. This CDR3 is CASSQMSNEQFF. CDR3 DNA: TGTGCCAGCAGTCAGATGAGCAATGAGCAGTTCTTC.

In its sample, this clone was seen a few times. The chain couples TRBV7-9 to TRBJ2-2; possibly TRBD1 or TRBD2 for D (5 bases each). This CDR3 has 16 residues. CDR1 is SEHNR, CDR2 FQNEAQ, per germline (reference sequence). With 5 bases removed from V and 1 base from J, the gap between germline ends came to 14 bases. CDR3 loop: CASSLLGTRNTGELFF. The DNA for the CDR3 is TGTGCCAGCAGCCTCTTAGGGACCAGGAACACCGGGGAGCTGTTTTTT.

This chain uses TRBV4-1 with TRBJ2-3, with a possible D match to TRBD2 (6 bases). The CDR3 is 16 residues long. V was trimmed by 4 bases and J by 5 bases, leaving 19 bases between them. The germline gives CDR1 MGHRA, CDR2 YSYEKL. The CDR3 DNA reads TGCGCCAGCAGCCCACGTGGAGGGGAGATCGTAGATACGCAGTATTTT. It specifies CASSPRGGEIVDTQYF.

J is TRBJ1-4 and V is TRBV7-2; no definite D call. Germline V CDR1 and CDR2: SGHTA, FQGNSA. The CDR3 spans 13 residues. The V and J ends lost 0 bases and 7 bases respectively, with 6 bases between them. As DNA, the CDR3 is TGTGCCAGCAGCTTAGCTGGAGTTGAAAAACTGTTTTTT. Its protein product is CASSLAGVEKLFF.

This chain uses TRBV7-6 with TRBJ1-1; D is ambiguous. Trimming pared 2 bases from V and 4 bases from J, leaving 17 bases between. The CDR3 length is 16 residues. The germline CDR1 and CDR2 sequences are SGHVS and FNYEAQ. DNA of the CDR3: TGTGCCAGCAGCTTAACGCTCGTGGCTTTGGGCACTGAAGCTTTCTTT. It translates to CASSLTLVALGTEAFF.

The V call is TRBV7-8, the J call TRBJ2-1; D not resolved. In germline, CDR1 is SGHVS, CDR2 FQNEAQ. This CDR3 comprises 11 residues. V shed 5 bases and J shed 2 bases, with 1 base lying between them. CDR3 in amino acids: CASSPYNEQFF. CDR3 nucleotides: TGTGCCAGCAGCCCCTACAATGAGCAGTTCTTC.

This chain uses TRBV3-1 (or the pseudogene TRBV3-2) with TRBJ2-3; D is perhaps TRBD1 or TRBD2 (5 bases each). Trimming took off 0 bases at V and 4 bases at J, with 8 bases between the two ends. The CDR3 has 14 amino acids. Germline V CDR1 and CDR2: LGHDT, YNNKEL (reference sequence). The CDR3 nucleotides read TGTGCCAGCAGCCAAGATCTGGGGGCAGATACGCAGTATTTT. Amino acid sequence: CASSQDLGADTQYF.

The chain couples TRBV7-8 to TRBJ1-5; no firm D call. This CDR3 region has 15 residues. Germline loops: CDR1 SGHVS, CDR2 FQNEAQ. The V gene lost 5 bases and the J gene lost 1 base, with 12 bases spanning the gap. The CDR3 region has the DNA TGTGCCAGCAGCCAAATGAGGTTCAGCAATCAGCCCCAGCATTTT. Amino acids: CASSQMRFSNQPQHF.

The chain is built from TRBV19 and TRBJ2-3; D is uncertain. The CDR3 length is 13 residues. Trimming removed 10 bases at V and 2 bases at J, with 13 bases between. The germline V gene encodes CDR1 LNHDA and CDR2 SQIVND (reference sequence). The CDR3 DNA is TGTGCCACGGGCCTCTTCCTCACAGATACGCAGTATTTT. This gives the protein CATGLFLTDTQYF.

This chain uses TRBV7-2 with TRBJ2-2; 14 bases line up with TRBD2. V lost 4 bases, J lost 3 bases, and 1 base stayed unmatched. The CDR3 totals 16 residues. CDR1 is SGHTA and CDR2 is FQGNSA in the germline V gene. CDR3: CASSSGLAGDTGELFF. The CDR3 DNA sequence: TGTGCCAGCAGCTCGGGACTAGCGGGAGACACCGGGGAGCTGTTTTTT.

The chain carries TRBV29-1 and TRBJ2-4, with D possibly matching TRBD2 (6 bases). The germline gives CDR1 SQVTM, CDR2 ANQGSEA. V was clipped by 1 base and J by 6 bases, with 16 bases between them. The CDR3 has 15 residues. The CDR3: CSVEGGDFSGNIQYF. CDR3 coding DNA: TGCAGCGTTGAAGGGGGAGACTTTAGCGGAAACATTCAGTACTTC.

DNA of the CDR3: TGTGCCATCAAAAGGGGAGATAGTGGCTACACCTTC. It translates to CAIKRGDSGYTF. The V and J genes are TRBV10-3 and TRBJ1-2, with D perhaps matching TRBD1 (5 bases). Trimming stripped 7 bases from V and 7 bases from J, with 13 bases between. Per the germline V gene, CDR1 is ENHRY and CDR2 is SYGVKD. The CDR3 covers 12 residues.

This chain links TRBV10-3 with TRBJ1-2, with 8 bases aligning to TRBD1. The V gene end was trimmed by 4 bases and the J gene end by 4 bases; junction bases not matched to a gene: 5. The CDR3 runs to 14 residues. Germline CDR1 and CDR2: ENHRY and SYGVKD. CDR3 loop: CAISGGQARYGYTF. CDR3 DNA sequence: TGTGCCATCAGTGGGGGACAGGCTCGCTATGGCTACACCTTC.

V gene TRBV10-3 combines with J gene TRBJ1-3; D call uncertain. The length of the CDR3 is 13 residues. Per germline, CDR1 ENHRY and CDR2 SYGVKD. The ends were cut back, 3 bases at V and 6 bases at J, with 9 bases in the middle. CDR3: CAISEASKNTIYF. CDR3 DNA: TGTGCCATCAGTGAAGCCTCAAAAAACACCATATATTTT.

The chain links TRBV6-5 to TRBJ1-6, with unresolved D. The CDR3 has 13 residues. The V gene's germline CDR1 is MNHEY and CDR2 SVGAGI. V lost 6 bases, J lost 2 bases, and 5 bases lay in between. Here the CDR3 DNA reads TGTGCCAGCAGGGGCCCCTATAATTCACCCCTCCACTTT. This codes for CASRGPYNSPLHF.

The chain employs TRBV5-5 and TRBJ1-2; D not certain. In germline, CDR1 is SGHKS, CDR2 YYEKEE (reference sequence). This CDR3 has 14 amino acids. V was pared by 0 bases and J by 4 bases, with 10 bases between. The chain's CDR3 is CASSLGPRSYGYTF. The DNA of the CDR3 is TGTGCCAGCAGCTTGGGCCCGCGGAGCTATGGCTACACCTTC. Combining the CDR3 with reference TRBV5-5 and TRBJ1-2 gives the whole variable domain DAGVTQSPTHLIKTRGQQVTLRCSPISGHKSVSWYQQVLGQGPQFIFQYYEKEERGRGNFPDRFSARQFPNYSSELNVNALLLGDSALYLCASSLGPRSYGYTFGSGTRLTVV.

This clone occurred once. The V and J genes are TRBV28 and TRBJ1-2; D is unresolved. CDR3 length: 14 amino acids. V gave up 3 bases and J gave up 2 bases, with 10 bases separating them. Germline V gene lookup returns CDR1 MDHEN and CDR2 SYDVKM. CDR3 sequence reads: CASSFDPENYGYTF. For the CDR3, the DNA is TGTGCCAGCAGTTTCGACCCCGAAAACTATGGCTACACCTTC.

The table lists this clone with a count of one. This CDR3 is CASSLATGSNTGELFF. The CDR3 DNA is TGCGCCAGCAGCCTGGCGACAGGATCGAACACCGGGGAGCTGTTTTTT. The rearrangement links TRBV4-3 to TRBJ2-2; TRBD1 is a possible D gene (6 bases). V was clipped by 4 bases and J by 0 bases, with 12 bases between them. This CDR3 contains 16 residues. Germline V CDR1 and CDR2: LGHNA, YSLEER.

The sample holds a few counts of this clone. This chain uses TRBV18 with TRBJ2-1, with TRBD1 matching 9 bases. The length of the CDR3 is 14 residues. Germline assignment: CDR1 KGHSH and CDR2 LQKENI. The V gene end was trimmed by 3 bases and the J gene end by 6 bases; junction bases not matched to a gene: 3. CDR3 region: CASSPSTGGNEQFF. CDR3 bases: TGTGCCAGCTCACCGTCGACAGGGGGCAATGAGCAGTTCTTC.

This rearrangement joins TRBV4-3 to TRBJ2-7; TRBD1 might be the D (5 bases). Germline values: CDR1 LGHNA, CDR2 YSLEER. V lost 4 bases to trimming and J lost 2 bases, with 15 bases between them. CDR3 size: 15 residues. The CDR3 DNA sequence: TGCGCCAGCAGCCCAAGTCCAGGGATTCCCTACGAGCAGTACTTC. As protein: CASSPSPGIPYEQYF.

V is TRBV4-1 and J is TRBJ1-1; 10 nucleotides line up with TRBD1. CDR3 length equals 16 residues. The germline gives CDR1 MGHRA, CDR2 YSYEKL. V lost 1 base, J lost 0 bases, and 2 bases stayed unmatched. The CDR3 DNA follows: TGCGCCAGCAGCCAAGGGACAGGGGGGATGAACACTGAAGCTTTCTTT. This translates into CASSQGTGGMNTEAFF.

Remarks on this clone: One end of the junction varies from germline; a read error may be responsible. The genes are TRBV5-1 and TRBJ2-7; D perhaps matches TRBD2 (7 bases). CDR1 is SGHRS and CDR2 is YFSETQ in the germline V gene. This CDR3 has 16 residues. Here the CDR3 DNA reads TGCGCCAGCACCTTGAACCGGGGGGCAGTAGCCTACGAGCAGTACTTC. Protein sequence: CASTLNRGAVAYEQYF.

The CDR3 region has the DNA TGTGCCAGTTCCCCGAGATACGTTCAATATGGCTACACCTTC. It specifies CASSPRYVQYGYTF. The V and J genes are TRBV19 and TRBJ1-2; no clear D. V was trimmed by 8 bases and J by 5 bases, leaving 18 bases between them. CDR3 size: 14 residues. Per the germline V gene, CDR1 is LNHDA and CDR2 is SQIVND (reference sequence).